This TCR beta chain was captured in a study of response to subunit inactivated influenza vaccine. MiXCR was run by TCRdb on the RT-PCR reads, yielding one entry per CDR3 protein. The table shows about 540,000 distinct CDR3 sequences, with approximately 22% occurring only once. Trimming removed 0 bases from V and 6 bases from J, with 16 bases in between. This CDR3 region has 16 residues. The germline gives CDR1 SGHRS, CDR2 YFSETQ. Another study also made use of these data, one on T cells expressing NK-cell markers. That source reports: 5'RACE template switching with UMIs generated TCR beta cDNA. One of the eight sequenced donors was seronegative, whereas the other seven were HCMV-seropositive. In several experiments, an anti-gamma-delta TCR antibody restricted sorting to alpha-beta TCR T cells. For several donors, the dominant NKG2C+ clonotypes made up about 1.0-8% of their CD8+ T cells. The CD3+CD56-NKG2C+ fraction was also led by these clonotypes in four donors.

The material was CD4+ T cells sorted from PBMCs, obtained 11 to 12 days after vaccination. This TCR derives from a man aged 50-59 years who received an inactivated influenza vaccine. The chain couples TRBV5-1 to TRBJ2-1; D possibly matches TRBD1 or TRBD2 (5 bases each). The CDR3 DNA reads as TGCGCCAGCAGCTTGGCTCTTCGCAGGGACCTCAATGAGCAGTTCTTC. It is translated as CASSLALRRDLNEQFF.